What follows are 19 T cell receptor beta chains derived from one specimen sequenced in a study of blood T cell repertoires in COVID-19. The assay was immunoSEQ multiplex PCR, and TCRdb's table has in-frame clones only and misses some. The sample carries 150,000 to 200,000 clones, around 85% recorded once. Source material: peripheral blood. The source of these receptors is a man in his 60s with acute or convalescent COVID-19.

This clone was detected once. The CDR3 sequence: CASRPELAGSYEQYF. CDR3 bases: TGTGCCAGCAGACCTGAACTAGCGGGGTCCTACGAGCAGTACTTC. This chain joins TRBV28 and TRBJ2-7, with 10 bases matching TRBD2. This CDR3 has 15 amino acids. Germline CDR1 reads MDHEN; CDR2 reads SYDVKM. V shed 6 bases, J shed 1 base, and the junction held 6 bases outside the gene matches.

V gene TRBV11-1 combines with J gene TRBJ1-2; D might be TRBD1 (5 bases). This CDR3 has 15 amino acids. The germline gives CDR1 SGHAT, CDR2 FQDESV (reference sequence). V shed 4 bases and J shed 7 bases, with 19 bases lying between them. The CDR3 loop reads CASSSSFWGSSGYTF. DNA of the CDR3: TGTGCCAGCAGCTCTTCCTTTTGGGGCTCATCTGGCTACACCTTC.

V usage is TRBV28 and J usage is TRBJ1-3; D is possibly TRBD1 (6 bases). The V end was cut by 5 bases, the J end by 2 bases, with 16 bases between. The germline V gene has CDR1 MDHEN and CDR2 SYDVKM. CDR3 length: 16 amino acids. This CDR3 reads CASSPQGQSPGNTIYF. The DNA of the CDR3 is TGTGCCAGCAGTCCCCAAGGACAGTCTCCTGGAAACACCATATATTTT. The full variable domain, in which reference TRBV28 and TRBJ1-3 provide the parts outside the CDR3, is DVKVTQSSRYLVKRTGEKVFLECVQDMDHENMFWYRQDPGLGLRLIYFSYDVKMKEKGDIPEGYSVSREKKERFSLILESASTNQTSMYLCASSPQGQSPGNTIYFGEGSWLTVV.

This chain links TRBV3-1 (or the pseudogene TRBV3-2) with TRBJ1-2; maybe TRBD1 (5 bases). The CDR3 has 12 amino acids. From germline, CDR1 is LGHDT and CDR2 YNNKEL (reference sequence). V lost 3 bases and J lost 8, with 10 bases in between. CDR3 residues: CASSHSQGGYTF. For the CDR3, the DNA is TGTGCCAGCAGCCATTCTCAGGGCGGCTACACCTTC.

V is TRBV28 and J is TRBJ1-2; the D gene is possibly TRBD1 (6 bases). Germline CDR1 MDHEN, CDR2 SYDVKM. Trimming left V 4 bases short and J 6 bases short, with 21 bases between. The CDR3 has 16 amino acids. The CDR3 here is CASSSLLPQGRDGYTF. The CDR3 nucleotides read TGTGCCAGCAGTTCACTCTTACCACAGGGCCGGGATGGCTACACCTTC.

The rearrangement links TRBV29-1 to TRBJ1-4; 9 bases match TRBD1. This CDR3 has 13 amino acids. Germline assignment: CDR1 SQVTM and CDR2 ANQGSEA. The DNA for the CDR3 is TGCAGTGCTACAGGGGGCGGACATGAAAAACTGTTTTTT. Its translation is CSATGGGHEKLFF.

The chain uses TRBV28 and TRBJ2-7; TRBD2 agrees at 9 bases. The V gene's germline CDR1 is MDHEN and CDR2 SYDVKM. This CDR3 spans 14 amino acids. The V segment lost 5 bases and the J segment 0 bases; nucleotides outside the gene matches: 2. The CDR3 is CASSVSGSSYEQYF. CDR3 sequence (DNA): TGTGCCAGCAGTGTTAGCGGGAGCTCCTACGAGCAGTACTTC.

This sequence joins TRBV19 and TRBJ2-7; possible D gene TRBD2, 6 bases. The CDR3 contains 15 residues. Germline CDR1 LNHDA, CDR2 SQIVND (reference sequence). The V end was cut by 0 bases, the J end by 2 bases, with 11 bases between. CDR3 sequence (DNA): TGTGCCAGTAGTATAGATGGCGGGAACCCCTACGAGCAGTACTTC. Protein sequence: CASSIDGGNPYEQYF.

The chain uses TRBV7-2 and TRBJ2-3; maybe TRBD2 (7 bases). The CDR3 contains 17 residues. Between the trimmed V and J ends, which lost 5 bases and 2 bases, there was a span of 20 bases. Looked up from germline, CDR1 is SGHTA and CDR2 is FQGNSA. The CDR3 coding sequence is TGTGCCAGCAGCCCCTATCTACGGGGGGCTCACACAGATACGCAGTATTTT. It encodes CASSPYLRGAHTDTQYF. Full variable domain (outside the CDR3, taken from reference TRBV7-2 and TRBJ2-3): GAGVSQSPSNKVTEKGKDVELRCDPISGHTALYWYRQSLGQGLEFLIYFQGNSAPDKSGLPSDRFSAERTGGSVSTLTIQRTQQEDSAVYLCASSPYLRGAHTDTQYFGPGTRLTVL.

V is TRBV12-5 and J is TRBJ1-5, with D unresolved. The length of the CDR3 is 13 residues. From germline, CDR1 is LGHNT and CDR2 FRNRAP. Between the trimmed V and J ends, which lost 7 bases and 6 bases, there was a span of 13 bases. For the CDR3, the DNA is TGTGCTAGTGCCCCGAGCGGGTCTCAGCCCCAGCATTTT. Its protein product is CASAPSGSQPQHF.

This chain joins TRBV29-1 and TRBJ2-5; a possible D gene is TRBD1 (5 bases). CDR1 is SQVTM, CDR2 ANQGSEA, per germline. This CDR3 spans 15 amino acids. V shed 1 base and J shed 1 base, with 13 bases lying between them. The CDR3 here is CSVEVVGQGQETQYF. The CDR3 DNA sequence: TGCAGCGTTGAAGTGGTGGGGCAGGGCCAAGAGACCCAGTACTTC.

This chain connects TRBV19 to TRBJ2-1, with 9 bases identical to TRBD2. CDR1 is LNHDA and CDR2 is SQIVND in the germline V gene (reference sequence). With 7 bases clipped from V and 6 bases from J, the junction kept 7 bases outside the gene matches. The CDR3 covers 14 residues. CDR3 residues: CASTGLAGPNEQFF. DNA for the CDR3: TGTGCCAGTACGGGACTAGCAGGGCCCAATGAGCAGTTCTTC.

The chain has TRBV11-2 and TRBJ1-2; D gene uncertain. V was trimmed by 4 bases and J by 0 bases, leaving 12 bases between them. Germline CDR1 reads SGHAT; CDR2 reads FQNNGV. The CDR3 is 15 amino acids. The CDR3 region has the DNA TGTGCCAGCAGCTCCCGGCTAGCCCCTAACTATGGCTACACCTTC. Translating it yields CASSSRLAPNYGYTF.

The V gene is TRBV19, the J gene TRBJ2-2, with D possibly TRBD1 on 6 matching bases. Germline V gene lookup returns CDR1 LNHDA and CDR2 SQIVND (reference sequence). V lost 5 bases and J 5 bases, leaving 15 bases between the germline ends. The CDR3 runs to 15 residues. CDR3 sequence reads: CASSYLQDRTGELFF. Here the CDR3 DNA reads TGTGCCAGTAGTTACCTTCAGGACAGAACCGGGGAGCTGTTTTTT.

The chain uses TRBV20-1 and TRBJ1-1; 8 bases match TRBD1. J gave up 0 bases and V 3 bases, and 3 bases lay outside the gene matches. This CDR3 has 14 residues. The germline V gene encodes CDR1 DFQATT and CDR2 SNEGSKA (reference sequence). Written as DNA, the CDR3 is TGCAGTGCTAGTTGGACAGGGATGAACACTGAAGCTTTCTTT. Its protein product is CSASWTGMNTEAFF.

This chain connects TRBV11-3 to TRBJ1-2; D gene ambiguous. Trimming took off 5 bases at V and 8 bases at J, with 12 bases between the two ends. CDR3 length: 12 amino acids. Germline CDR1 is SGHNT and CDR2 is YENEEA. The CDR3 DNA reads as TGTGCCAGCAGCCGCGGCGGGTTCGGCTACACCTTC. Translating it yields CASSRGGFGYTF.

A remark on this clone: A clone one base away is much larger, so this may be a read error. The rearrangement uses TRBV6-6 and TRBJ2-3; 8 bases are a match to TRBD2. V was clipped by 5 bases and J by 0 bases; unmatched bases: 1. There are 14 residues in the CDR3. The germline CDR1 and CDR2 sequences are MNHNY and SVGAGI (reference sequence). The CDR3 region is CASSPSGSTDTQYF. The CDR3, as DNA: TGTGCCAGCAGTCCTAGCGGGAGCACAGATACGCAGTATTTT.

V and J are TRBV5-1 and TRBJ2-7, with D possibly TRBD1 on 7 matching bases. Looked up from germline, CDR1 is SGHRS and CDR2 is YFSETQ. The V end lost 2 bases, the J end lost 0 bases, and 9 bases lay between the germline ends. The CDR3 covers 14 residues. Written as DNA, the CDR3 is TGCGCCAGCAGCTTCCAGGGGGGCTCCTACGAGCAGTACTTC. It encodes CASSFQGGSYEQYF. Together with reference TRBV5-1 and TRBJ2-7, the CDR3 gives the full variable domain: KAGVTQTPRYLIKTRGQQVTLSCSPISGHRSVSWYQQTPGQGLQFLFEYFSETQRNKGNFPGRFSGRQFSNSRSEMNVSTLELGDSALYLCASSFQGGSYEQYFGPGTRLTVT.

The genes are TRBV5-1 and TRBJ2-3; 9 bases are a match to TRBD1. Unmatched junction bases numbered 7, after V lost 5 bases and J lost 3 bases. This CDR3 is 15 amino acids long. Germline V gene data show CDR1 as SGHRS and CDR2 as YFSETQ. CDR3 DNA sequence: TGCGCCAGCAGGTCCGGGACAGGGCTAACAGATACGCAGTATTTT. This translates into CASRSGTGLTDTQYF.